The 9 T cell receptor beta chains listed next were all sequenced from one sample in a study of cytomegalovirus exposure and HLA in healthy donors. Generated by immunoSEQ multiplex PCR, the TCRdb table keeps only in-frame clones and is missing some. The profile covers tens of thousands of clones, with around 97% appearing a single time and 2% to 2.5% taken by the ten largest. The sample consisted of PBMCs. All receptors derive from a man younger than 30 in good health and CMV-seronegative.

This sequence joins TRBV6-5 and TRBJ2-3; perhaps TRBD2 as D (6 bases). V lost 7 bases and J lost 0, with 14 bases in between. CDR1 MNHEY and CDR2 SVGAGI come from the germline V gene. The CDR3 runs 15 residues. The DNA of the CDR3 is TGTGCCAGCAAAACTCTCGCGGGAAGCACAGATACGCAGTATTTT. Protein sequence: CASKTLAGSTDTQYF.

This clone appeared a few times. V is TRBV2 and J is TRBJ2-5, with TRBD2 matching 11 bases. Germline CDR1 reads SNHLY; CDR2 reads FYNNEI. CDR3 size: 16 residues. V was pared by 6 bases and J by 5 bases, with 11 bases of the junction left unmatched. The CDR3 bases are TGTGCCAGCAGCCCCGGACTAGCGGGTGTTGGGGAGACCCAGTACTTC. The encoded protein is CASSPGLAGVGETQYF.

The gene calls are TRBV6-1 and TRBJ2-5; weak D call: TRBD1 (6 bases). The CDR3 is 13 residues long. The V gene's germline CDR1 is MNHNS and CDR2 SASEGT. The ends were cut back, 6 bases at V and 5 bases at J, with 13 bases in the middle. The CDR3 DNA follows: TGTGCCAGCAGGACCGGGACACTGGAGACCCAGTACTTC. It codes for CASRTGTLETQYF.

The chain carries TRBV19 and TRBJ2-7; D might be TRBD2 (5 bases). V shed 2 bases and J shed 5 bases, with 10 bases lying between them. Germline values: CDR1 LNHDA, CDR2 SQIVND (reference sequence). CDR3 length equals 13 residues. CDR3 nucleotides: TGTGCCAGTAGTATAACTAGGGTTAACGAGCAGTACTTC. It yields the protein CASSITRVNEQYF.

J is TRBJ1-1 and V is TRBV7-3; D possibly corresponds to TRBD1 (5 bases). Germline CDR1 SGHTA, CDR2 FQGTGA. CDR3 size: 13 residues. The V gene lost 5 bases and the J gene lost 3 bases, with 10 bases spanning the gap. The CDR3 coding sequence is TGTGCCAGCAGCCCAGGGCCTCACACTGAAGCTTTCTTT. Its protein is CASSPGPHTEAFF.

The V call is TRBV14, the J call TRBJ1-1; D gene ambiguous. Germline V CDR1 and CDR2: SGHDN, FVKESK. The CDR3 extends over 15 amino acids. V lost 2 bases and J lost 0, with 10 bases in between. The DNA for the CDR3 is TGTGCCAGCAGCCAATTTGAGGGAATGAACACTGAAGCTTTCTTT. This gives the protein CASSQFEGMNTEAFF.

The chain uses TRBV5-1 and TRBJ2-1; D possibly corresponds to TRBD2 (6 bases). Trimming left V 4 bases short and J 5 bases short, with 10 bases between. The germline gives CDR1 SGHRS, CDR2 YFSETQ. The CDR3 is 13 amino acids. This CDR3 reads CASSPGADNEQFF. In DNA form, the CDR3 reads TGCGCCAGCAGCCCGGGAGCGGACAATGAGCAGTTCTTC.

V is TRBV5-4 and J is TRBJ2-7, with 8 nucleotides matching TRBD1. The V segment lost 1 base and the J segment 2 bases; nucleotides outside the gene matches: 2. The CDR3 is made up of 14 amino acids. Germline V CDR1 and CDR2: SGHNT, YYREEE (reference sequence). The CDR3 region has the DNA TGTGCCAGCAGCTTGCCAGGGGGCGCCTACGAGCAGTACTTC. It is translated as CASSLPGGAYEQYF.

V usage is TRBV4-1 and J usage is TRBJ2-7; D is possibly TRBD1 (6 bases). The CDR3 covers 16 residues. The V end lost 1 base, the J end lost 5 bases, and 18 bases lay between the germline ends. The germline V gene has CDR1 MGHRA and CDR2 YSYEKL. CDR3 region: CASSQGAGTGSHEQYF. CDR3 bases: TGCGCCAGCAGCCAAGGGGCCGGAACAGGGTCCCACGAGCAGTACTTC.